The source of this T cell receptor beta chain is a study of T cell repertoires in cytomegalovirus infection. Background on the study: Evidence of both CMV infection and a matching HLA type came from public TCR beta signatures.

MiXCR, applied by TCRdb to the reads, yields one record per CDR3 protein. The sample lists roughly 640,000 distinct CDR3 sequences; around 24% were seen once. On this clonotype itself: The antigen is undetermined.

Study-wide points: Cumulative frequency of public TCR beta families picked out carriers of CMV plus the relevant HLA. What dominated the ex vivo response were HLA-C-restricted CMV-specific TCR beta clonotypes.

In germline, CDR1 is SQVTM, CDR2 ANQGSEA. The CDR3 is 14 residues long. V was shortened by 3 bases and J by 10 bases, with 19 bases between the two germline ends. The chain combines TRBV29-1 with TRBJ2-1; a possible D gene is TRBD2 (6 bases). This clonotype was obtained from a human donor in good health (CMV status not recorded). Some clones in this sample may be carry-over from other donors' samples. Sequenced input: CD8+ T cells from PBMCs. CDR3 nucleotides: TGCAGCGTTGAGGGAGGCCGACGGTCAATAGAGCAGTTCTTC. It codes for CSVEGGRRSIEQFF.